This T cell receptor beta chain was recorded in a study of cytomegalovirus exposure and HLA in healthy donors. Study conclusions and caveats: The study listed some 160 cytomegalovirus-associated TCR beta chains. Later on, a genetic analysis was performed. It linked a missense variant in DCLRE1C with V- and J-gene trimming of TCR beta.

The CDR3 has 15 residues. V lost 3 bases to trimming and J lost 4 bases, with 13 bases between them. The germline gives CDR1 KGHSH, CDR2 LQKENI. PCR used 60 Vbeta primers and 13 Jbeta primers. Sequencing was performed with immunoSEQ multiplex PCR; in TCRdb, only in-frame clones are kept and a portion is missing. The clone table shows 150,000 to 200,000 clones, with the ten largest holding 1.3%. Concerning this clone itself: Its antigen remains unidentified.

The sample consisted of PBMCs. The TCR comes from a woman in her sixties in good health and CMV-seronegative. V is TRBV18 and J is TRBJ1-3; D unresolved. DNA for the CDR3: TGTGCCAGCTCACCCACGGCGGCGGAAGGAAACACCATATATTTT. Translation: CASSPTAAEGNTIYF.